One and the same sample provided the 19 T cell receptor beta chains below, sequenced in a study of blood T cells in healthy people across ages. Together with a sample-barcoded 5' primer, a J-beta primer mix was included in a second PCR lasting roughly 6 to 12 cycles. TCRdb reprocessed the 5' RACE reads with MiXCR, giving one entry per CDR3 protein. The repertoire holds hundreds of thousands of distinct CDR3 sequences, with under 55% as singletons. Sequenced input: blood. These TCRs come from a man of 80 years or more in good health.

V is TRBV20-1 and J is TRBJ2-7; TRBD1 agrees at 7 bases. Germline CDR1 DFQATT, CDR2 SNEGSKA (reference sequence). V was pared by 4 bases and J by 1 base, with 4 bases of the junction left unmatched. This CDR3 comprises 13 residues. CDR3 sequence: CSATGTASYEQYF. The DNA of the CDR3 is TGCAGTGCTACCGGGACAGCATCCTACGAGCAGTACTTC.

This clonotype was counted a few times. This chain uses TRBV7-9 with TRBJ2-5; D not certain. The germline gives CDR1 SEHNR, CDR2 FQNEAQ (reference sequence). V was cut by 7 bases and J by 2 bases, with 17 bases left in between. This CDR3 region has 15 residues. The CDR3 region has the DNA TGTGCCAGCACCCTAAGGGATTTAGGGCAAGAGACCCAGTACTTC. Protein sequence: CASTLRDLGQETQYF.

V and J are TRBV3-1 and TRBJ2-1, with D unclear. The V gene's germline CDR1 is LGHDT and CDR2 YNNKEL (reference sequence). This CDR3 region has 14 residues. V was clipped by 1 base and J by 10 bases, with 14 bases between them. CDR3 sequence: CASSQGEQIYEQFF. The CDR3 nucleotides are TGTGCCAGCAGCCAAGGAGAACAGATCTACGAGCAGTTCTTC.

The chain joins TRBV12-3 or TRBV12-4 to TRBJ1-5; D may be TRBD1 (5 bases). This CDR3 has 14 amino acids. Trimming took 5 bases from V and 6 from J, leaving 14 bases between them. The CDR3 loop is CASSPSGGAQPQHF. The CDR3 bases are TGTGCCAGCAGTCCTTCTGGGGGTGCTCAGCCCCAGCATTTT.

The rearrangement links TRBV3-1 to TRBJ2-5; D perhaps matches TRBD1 (5 bases). The V gene lost 7 bases and the J gene lost 5 bases, with 20 bases spanning the gap. CDR3 size: 15 residues. Germline V lookup: CDR1 LGHDT, CDR2 YNNKEL (reference sequence). As DNA, the CDR3 is TGTGCCAGCAACCTAAGATCGGCAGGGCTCGAGACCCAGTACTTC. Protein sequence: CASNLRSAGLETQYF.

Points on this clonotype: The junction departs from germline at one end; a sequencing error may be responsible. The rearrangement uses TRBV5-1 and TRBJ2-3; perhaps TRBD1 as D (5 bases). CDR1 is SGHRS and CDR2 is YFSETQ in the germline V gene. The length of the CDR3 is 15 residues. Here the CDR3 reads CAGSYPQGYTDTQYF. The CDR3 nucleotides read TGCGCCGGCAGCTACCCCCAGGGCTACACGGATACGCAGTATTTT.

Remarks on this clonotype: At one of its ends the junction is not consistent with the germline gene, which may arise from a read error. The genes are TRBV18 and TRBJ2-5; D remains unclear. Germline CDR1 is KGHSH and CDR2 is LQKENI. There are 14 residues in the CDR3. This CDR3 is CASSPRVPQHKQYF. The CDR3 nucleotides read TGTGCCAGTTCACCTCGGGTCCCCCAGCACAAGCAGTACTTC.

In regard to this clonotype: A read error may explain this, as a much larger clone is one base away. The chain uses TRBV20-1 and TRBJ2-7; tentative D call: TRBD2 (6 bases). Germline V CDR1 and CDR2: DFQATT, SNEGSKA (reference sequence). With 5 bases removed from V and 7 bases from J, the gap between germline ends came to 12 bases. The CDR3 covers 11 residues. The CDR3 protein is CSAATSNEQYF. For the CDR3, the DNA is TGCAGTGCTGCTACTAGCAATGAGCAGTACTTC.

As DNA, the CDR3 is TGTGCCAGCAGCGAGTCGGCCCGAGGGGTGTATGAGCAGTTCTTC. Its protein product is CASSESARGVYEQFF. J is TRBJ2-1 and V is TRBV9; D possibly matches TRBD1 or TRBD2 (5 bases each). This CDR3 contains 15 residues. Germline CDR1 SGDLS, CDR2 YYNGEE. Trimming shortened V by 3 bases and J by 8 bases, and 18 bases separated the two germline ends.

This clonotype was seen more than once but under ten times. The rearrangement uses TRBV6-6 and TRBJ1-2; D perhaps matches TRBD1 (6 bases). Trimming cost V 8 bases and J 0 bases, with 22 bases left between them. CDR1 and CDR2 from the germline V gene are MNHNY and SVGAGI (reference sequence). This CDR3 contains 17 residues. The CDR3 nucleotides read TGTGCCAGCCTACAGGGAAACTTATACCGAGCTAACTATGGCTACACCTTC. Amino acids: CASLQGNLYRANYGYTF.

J is TRBJ2-1 and V is TRBV3-1; 8 bases line up with TRBD2. Looked up from germline, CDR1 is LGHDT and CDR2 is YNNKEL (reference sequence). V was clipped by 2 bases and J by 15 bases; unmatched bases: 6. The CDR3 runs 12 residues. CDR3 residues: CASSQTGGPVFF. For the CDR3, the DNA is TGTGCCAGCAGCCAAACGGGGGGGCCAGTGTTCTTC.

The chain links TRBV13 to TRBJ1-6; the match to TRBD1 covers 9 bases. Germline lookup yields CDR1 PRHDT and CDR2 FYEKMQ (reference sequence). This CDR3 is built from 14 residues. The ends lost 5 bases at V and 10 bases at J; junction bases unmatched: 6. In DNA, the CDR3 is TGTGCCAGCAGCATGTCGACAGGGGGGTCACCCCTCCACTTT. Its protein is CASSMSTGGSPLHF. The entire variable domain, with the rest obtained from reference TRBV13 and TRBJ1-6, is as follows: AAGVIQSPRHLIKEKRETATLKCYPIPRHDTVYWYQQGPGQDPQFLISFYEKMQSDKGSIPDRFSAQQFSDYHSELNMSSLELGDSALYFCASSMSTGGSPLHFGNGTRLTVT.

This clonotype has a single count. The chain is built from TRBV7-3 and TRBJ2-1, with 11 bases fitting TRBD2. V was pared by 5 bases and J by 5 bases, with 5 bases of the junction left unmatched. The CDR3 is 15 residues long. Germline V CDR1 and CDR2: SGHTA, FQGTGA. This chain's CDR3 is CASSRSGRVDNEQFF. DNA for the CDR3: TGTGCCAGCAGCCGTAGCGGGAGGGTTGACAATGAGCAGTTCTTC.

V and J are TRBV7-9 and TRBJ2-6; TRBD1 or TRBD2 may be the D gene (5 bases each). The CDR3 contains 13 residues. CDR1 and CDR2 from the germline V gene are SEHNR and FQNEAQ (reference sequence). Trimming shortened V by 4 bases and J by 4 bases, and 5 bases separated the two germline ends. In nucleotides, the CDR3 is TGTGCCAGCAGCTGGGGGGGGGCCAACGTCCTGACTTTC. Protein product: CASSWGGANVLTF.

This clonotype was detected a few times. The chain recombines TRBV3-1 with TRBJ1-5; D is uncertain. Trimming cost V 4 bases and J 7 bases, with 14 bases left between them. CDR1 LGHDT and CDR2 YNNKEL come from the germline V gene (reference sequence). The CDR3 is 14 residues long. The DNA of the CDR3 is TGTGCCAGCAGCCCCGGACTCTATGGGCAGCCCCAGCATTTT. Amino acids: CASSPGLYGQPQHF.

V usage is TRBV6-5 and J usage is TRBJ2-1; D perhaps matches TRBD1 (5 bases). This CDR3 is built from 12 residues. In germline, CDR1 is MNHEY, CDR2 SVGAGI. Trimming left V 0 bases short and J 10 bases short, with 7 bases between. CDR3: CASSYSGREQFF. The CDR3 DNA is TGTGCCAGCAGTTACTCGGGGCGGGAGCAGTTCTTC.

The J gene is TRBJ2-1, the V gene TRBV7-9; 8 bases map to TRBD1. Germline V gives CDR1 SEHNR, CDR2 FQNEAQ (reference sequence). Trimming cost V 2 bases and J 7 bases; bases outside gene matches: 10. The CDR3 consists of 16 residues. As DNA, the CDR3 is TGTGCCAGCAGCTTAAACTTAGGACAGGGTGGGAATGAGCAGTTCTTC. Amino acids: CASSLNLGQGGNEQFF. The entire variable domain, with the rest obtained from reference TRBV7-9 and TRBJ2-1, is as follows: DTGVSQNPRHKITKRGQNVTFRCDPISEHNRLYWYRQTLGQGPEFLTYFQNEAQLEKSRLLSDRFSAERPKGSFSTLEIQRTEQGDSAMYLCASSLNLGQGGNEQFFGPGTRLTVL.

The chain recombines TRBV12-3 or TRBV12-4 with TRBJ1-1; TRBD1 might be the D (5 bases). The CDR3 has 20 amino acids. V was cut by 0 bases and J by 0 bases, with 23 bases left in between. This CDR3 reads CASSLAGGGITSELNTEAFF. The CDR3 DNA is TGTGCCAGCAGTTTAGCGGGGGGAGGGATAACAAGTGAGCTGAACACTGAAGCTTTCTTT.

This chain connects TRBV5-1 to TRBJ1-2; D may be TRBD1 (6 bases). There are 14 residues in the CDR3. Deletions cut 3 bases from V and 5 bases from J, with 14 bases between. Germline CDR1 is SGHRS and CDR2 is YFSETQ. The CDR3 DNA reads TGCGCCAGCAGCTCCGAACAGGGAGGGTATGGCTACACCTTC. It yields the protein CASSSEQGGYGYTF.